There are many counts of the clone carrying this T cell receptor (beta chain). Its antigen is unknown. This sample is drawn from a study of T cells in Graves' hyperthyroidism and ophthalmopathy. Overall study results and limits: Most clonotypes expanded in the thyroid (above 0.001) were also present in blood. Ophthalmopathy was distinguished from stable hyperthyroidism by 13 V-J signatures.

TCR beta CDR3 region amplification was performed from RNA transcripts. Initially, a first-round RT-PCR of the TCR CDR3 employed the HTBI primer set. TCRdb passed the multiplex PCR reads through MiXCR, listing each CDR3 protein once. Of about 530,000 distinct CDR3 sequences listed, roughly 18% are singletons. This receptor was obtained from a woman between 18 and 30 years old with Graves' ophthalmopathy. The sample comprised blood.

The CDR3 DNA reads TGTGCCAGCAGGGACAAGAGCTACAATGAGCAGTTCTTC. Protein: CASRDKSYNEQFF. The V call is TRBV27, the J call TRBJ2-1; a weak D match, TRBD1 (5 bases). V lost 6 bases, J lost 3 bases, and 9 bases lay in between. The germline gives CDR1 MNHEY, CDR2 SMNVEV (reference sequence). There are 13 residues in the CDR3.